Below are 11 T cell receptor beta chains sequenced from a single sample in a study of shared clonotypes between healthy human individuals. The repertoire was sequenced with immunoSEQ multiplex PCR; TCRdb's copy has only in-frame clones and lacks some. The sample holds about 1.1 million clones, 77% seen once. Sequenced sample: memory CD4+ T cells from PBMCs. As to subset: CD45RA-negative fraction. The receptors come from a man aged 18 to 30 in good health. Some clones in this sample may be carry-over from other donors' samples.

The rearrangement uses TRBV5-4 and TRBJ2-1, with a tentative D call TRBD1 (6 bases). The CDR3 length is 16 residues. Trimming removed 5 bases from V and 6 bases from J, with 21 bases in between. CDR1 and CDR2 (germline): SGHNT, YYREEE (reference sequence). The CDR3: CASRDSDTILLNEQFF. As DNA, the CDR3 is TGTGCCAGCAGGGACAGCGATACTATCCTCCTCAATGAGCAGTTCTTC. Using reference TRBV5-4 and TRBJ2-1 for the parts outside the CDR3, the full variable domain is ETGVTQSPTHLIKTRGQQVTLRCSSQSGHNTVSWYQQALGQGPQFIFQYYREEENGRGNFPPRFSGLQFPNYSSELNVNALELDDSALYLCASRDSDTILLNEQFFGPGTRLTVL.

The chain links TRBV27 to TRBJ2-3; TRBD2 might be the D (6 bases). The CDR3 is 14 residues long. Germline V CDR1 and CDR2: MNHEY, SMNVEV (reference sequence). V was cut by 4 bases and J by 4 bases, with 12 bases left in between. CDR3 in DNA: TGTGCCAGCAGTTCCGCGGGGACCCCAGATACGCAGTATTTT. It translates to CASSSAGTPDTQYF.

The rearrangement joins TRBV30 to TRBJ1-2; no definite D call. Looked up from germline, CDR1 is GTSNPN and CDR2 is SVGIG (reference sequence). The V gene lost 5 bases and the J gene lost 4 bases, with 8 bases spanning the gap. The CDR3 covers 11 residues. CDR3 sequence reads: CAWGTSYGYTF. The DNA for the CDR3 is TGTGCCTGGGGTACTTCCTATGGCTACACCTTC.

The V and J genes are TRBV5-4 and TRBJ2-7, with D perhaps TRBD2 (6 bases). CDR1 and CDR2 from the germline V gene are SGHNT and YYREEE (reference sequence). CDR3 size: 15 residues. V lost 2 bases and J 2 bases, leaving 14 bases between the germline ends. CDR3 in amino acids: CASSFDGTDAYEQYF. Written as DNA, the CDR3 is TGTGCCAGCAGCTTTGACGGGACTGACGCCTACGAGCAGTACTTC.

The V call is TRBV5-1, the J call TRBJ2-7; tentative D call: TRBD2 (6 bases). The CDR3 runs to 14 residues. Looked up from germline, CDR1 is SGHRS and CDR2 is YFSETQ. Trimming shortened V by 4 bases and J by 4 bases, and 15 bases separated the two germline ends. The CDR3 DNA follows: TGCGCCAGCAGCGGGGTGGCGGGGTTATACGAGCAGTACTTC. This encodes CASSGVAGLYEQYF.

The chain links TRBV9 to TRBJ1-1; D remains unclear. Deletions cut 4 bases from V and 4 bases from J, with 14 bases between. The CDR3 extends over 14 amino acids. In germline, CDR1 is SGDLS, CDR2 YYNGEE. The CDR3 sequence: CASSSGSLPTEAFF. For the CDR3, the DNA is TGTGCCAGCAGCTCCGGGTCCCTCCCCACTGAAGCTTTCTTT.

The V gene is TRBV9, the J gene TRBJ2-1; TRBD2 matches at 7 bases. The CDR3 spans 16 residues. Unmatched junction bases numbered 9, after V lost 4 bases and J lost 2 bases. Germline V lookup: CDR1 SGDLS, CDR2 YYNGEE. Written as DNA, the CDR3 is TGTGCCAGCAGCCTAATGGAGGGAGGGGCCTACAATGAGCAGTTCTTC. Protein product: CASSLMEGGAYNEQFF.

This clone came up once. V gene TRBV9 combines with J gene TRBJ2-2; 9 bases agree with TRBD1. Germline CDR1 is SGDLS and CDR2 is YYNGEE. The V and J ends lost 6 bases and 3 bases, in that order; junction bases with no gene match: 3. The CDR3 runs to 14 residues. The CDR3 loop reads CASNDRGYTGELFF. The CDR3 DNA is TGTGCCAGCAACGACAGGGGGTACACCGGGGAGCTGTTTTTT.

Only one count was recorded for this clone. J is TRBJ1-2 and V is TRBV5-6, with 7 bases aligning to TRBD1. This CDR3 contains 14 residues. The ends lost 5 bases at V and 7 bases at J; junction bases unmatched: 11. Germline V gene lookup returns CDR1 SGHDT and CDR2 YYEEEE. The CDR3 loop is CASRKGQRRFGYTF. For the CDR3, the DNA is TGTGCCAGCAGGAAGGGACAGCGGAGATTTGGCTACACCTTC. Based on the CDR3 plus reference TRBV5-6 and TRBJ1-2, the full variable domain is DAGVTQSPTHLIKTRGQQVTLRCSPKSGHDTVSWYQQALGQGPQFIFQYYEEEERQRGNFPDRFSGHQFPNYSSELNVNALLLGDSALYLCASRKGQRRFGYTFGSGTRLTVV.

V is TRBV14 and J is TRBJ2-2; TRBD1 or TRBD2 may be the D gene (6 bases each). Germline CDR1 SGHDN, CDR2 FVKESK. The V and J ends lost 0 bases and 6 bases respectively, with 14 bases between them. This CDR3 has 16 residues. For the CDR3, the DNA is TGTGCCAGCAGCCAAGATAGGGGGACTTTGGCCGGGGAGCTGTTTTTT. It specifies CASSQDRGTLAGELFF.

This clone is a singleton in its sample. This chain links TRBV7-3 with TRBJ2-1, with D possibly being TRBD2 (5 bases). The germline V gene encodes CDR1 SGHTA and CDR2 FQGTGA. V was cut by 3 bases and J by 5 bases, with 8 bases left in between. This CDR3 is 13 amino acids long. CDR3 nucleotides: TGTGCCAGCAGCTTTGGACTTAACAATGAGCAGTTCTTC. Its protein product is CASSFGLNNEQFF. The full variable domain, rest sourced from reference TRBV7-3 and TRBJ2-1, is GAGVSQTPSNKVTEKGKYVELRCDPISGHTALYWYRQSLGQGPEFLIYFQGTGAADDSGLPNDRFFAVRPEGSVSTLKIQRTERGDSAVYLCASSFGLNNEQFFGPGTRLTVL.